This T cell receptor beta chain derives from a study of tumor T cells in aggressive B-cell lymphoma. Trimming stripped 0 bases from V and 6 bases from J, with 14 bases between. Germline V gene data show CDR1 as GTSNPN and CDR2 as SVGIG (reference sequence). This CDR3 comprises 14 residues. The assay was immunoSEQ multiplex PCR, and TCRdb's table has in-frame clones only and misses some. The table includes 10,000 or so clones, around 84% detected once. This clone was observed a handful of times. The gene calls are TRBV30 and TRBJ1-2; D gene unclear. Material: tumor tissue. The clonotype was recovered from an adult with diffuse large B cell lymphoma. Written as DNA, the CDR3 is TGTGCCTGGAGTGTACAAACCCCTGCGGATGGCTACACCTTC. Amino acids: CAWSVQTPADGYTF.